The 30 T cell receptor beta chains given below trace back to one sample, sequenced in a study of monozygotic twins with inflammatory bowel disease. Following a re-call of the 5' RACE reads, TCRdb has one entry per CDR3 protein and lacks DNA. This listing includes 300,000 to 400,000 distinct CDR3 sequences. Sequencing was carried out using blood. The receptors come from a human donor with ulcerative colitis or Crohn's disease, or a healthy co-twin of an affected twin (not recorded which).

The chain is built from TRBV20-1 and TRBJ2-3; checking the TCRdb D call of TRBD1 is not possible without DNA. Germline CDR1 is DFQATT and CDR2 is SNEGSKA (reference sequence). There are 20 residues in the CDR3. The CDR3 is CSARASPVGLRGRGVDTQYF.

This CDR3 is CASSLTPGTHEQYF. This rearrangement joins TRBV7-2 to TRBJ2-7; the TRBD1 assignment by TCRdb is unverifiable without DNA. The CDR3 is 14 residues long. Germline V CDR1 and CDR2: SGHTA, FQGNSA.

The chain uses TRBV3-1 and TRBJ2-2; TCRdb selects TRBD2, and the lack of DNA leaves this call unchecked. In germline, CDR1 is LGHDT, CDR2 YNNKEL (reference sequence). This CDR3 region has 18 residues. CDR3 in amino acids: CASSQDWNGQEDTGELFF.

J is TRBJ2-5 and V is TRBV6-6; TCRdb proposes TRBD2, but this gene call is untestable without DNA. CDR3 size: 11 residues. In germline, CDR1 is MNHNY, CDR2 SVGAGI (reference sequence). CDR3 in amino acids: CASSWEETQYF.

The V call is TRBV6-1, the J call TRBJ1-1. The germline V gene has CDR1 MNHNS and CDR2 SASEGT. This CDR3 is built from 13 residues. CDR3 amino acids: CASSDARDTEAFF.

This chain connects TRBV12-3 or TRBV12-4 to TRBJ2-7. The CDR3 contains 12 residues. The CDR3 sequence is CASSLDYYEQYF.

The chain couples TRBV12-3 or TRBV12-4 to TRBJ2-5; the TRBD2 assignment by TCRdb is unverifiable without DNA. The CDR3 spans 15 residues. The CDR3 loop reads CASSYGTSGGGDQYF.

J is TRBJ2-7 and V is TRBV20-1; the TCRdb D gene call, TRBD1, has no DNA to confirm it. The CDR3 totals 13 residues. Germline-derived CDR1 and CDR2 are DFQATT and SNEGSKA (reference sequence). CDR3 sequence reads: CSAPTGGSYEQYF.

V and J are TRBV5-6 and TRBJ1-6; the D call from TCRdb, TRBD1, cannot be confirmed without DNA. The V gene's germline CDR1 is SGHDT and CDR2 YYEEEE. The CDR3 runs 16 residues. The CDR3: CASSQPRQGYNSPLHF.

The chain links TRBV6-5 to TRBJ2-7. The CDR3 is 15 residues long. Germline V gene data show CDR1 as MNHEY and CDR2 as SVGAGI. CDR3: CASSYTTGIPYEQYF.

CDR3 loop: CASSPPTGANVLTF. V is TRBV7-9 and J is TRBJ2-6; the TRBD1 assignment by TCRdb is unverifiable without DNA. Germline CDR1 is SEHNR and CDR2 is FQNEAQ (reference sequence). The CDR3 runs to 14 residues. Drawing the rest from reference TRBV7-9 and TRBJ2-6, the complete variable domain is DTGVSQNPRHKITKRGQNVTFRCDPISEHNRLYWYRQTLGQGPEFLTYFQNEAQLEKSRLLSDRFSAERPKGSFSTLEIQRTEQGDSAMYLCASSPPTGANVLTFGAGSRLTVL.

The V and J genes are TRBV5-6 and TRBJ2-1; TCRdb outputs TRBD1, but without DNA this stays unchecked. Germline assignment: CDR1 SGHDT and CDR2 YYEEEE. The CDR3 extends over 15 amino acids. CDR3 sequence: CASSPAGVAYNEQFF.

This chain links TRBV19 with TRBJ1-5; TCRdb designates TRBD1, a call that cannot be tested without DNA. CDR1 is LNHDA, CDR2 SQIVND, per germline (reference sequence). The CDR3 spans 14 residues. CDR3 loop: CATSPGVSNQPQHF.

V usage is TRBV19 and J usage is TRBJ2-2. Germline CDR1 and CDR2: LNHDA and SQIVND (reference sequence). The CDR3 runs to 12 residues. The CDR3 region is CASSITTGELFF. Full variable domain (missing parts from reference TRBV19 and TRBJ2-2): DGGITQSPKYLFRKEGQNVTLSCEQNLNHDAMYWYRQDPGQGLRLIYYSQIVNDFQKGDIAEGYSVSREKKESFPLTVTSAQKNPTAFYLCASSITTGELFFGEGSRLTVL.

The genes are TRBV3-1 and TRBJ2-7. This CDR3 has 14 residues. Per germline, CDR1 LGHDT and CDR2 YNNKEL (reference sequence). CDR3 residues: CASSQDSGFYEQYF.

The rearrangement uses TRBV6-1 and TRBJ2-7; TCRdb designates TRBD1, a call that cannot be tested without DNA. CDR1 and CDR2 (germline): MNHNS, SASEGT. The CDR3 has 16 amino acids. This CDR3 is CASSEAAGTGGFEQYF.

The chain employs TRBV4-1 and TRBJ2-1; TCRdb gives TRBD1 as the D gene, but with no DNA this cannot be confirmed. The CDR3 extends over 15 amino acids. From germline, CDR1 is MGHRA and CDR2 YSYEKL. CDR3 loop: CASSQDWDRGDEQFF.

The genes are TRBV6-2 or TRBV6-3 and TRBJ2-7; TCRdb calls TRBD2, which cannot be checked without DNA. This CDR3 is built from 14 residues. Germline CDR1 reads MNHEY; CDR2 reads SVGEGT. CDR3: CACQTSGSSYEQYF.

The chain carries TRBV15 and TRBJ1-2; with no DNA, the TCRdb D assignment of TRBD1 cannot be verified. The CDR3 runs 14 residues. CDR1 is LNHNV and CDR2 is YYDKDF in the germline V gene (reference sequence). CDR3: CATSRVRANEAYTF. The entire variable domain, with the rest obtained from reference TRBV15 and TRBJ1-2, is as follows: DAMVIQNPRYQVTQFGKPVTLSCSQTLNHNVMYWYQQKSSQAPKLLFHYYDKDFNNEADTPDNFQSRRPNTSFCFLDIRSPGLGDTAMYLCATSRVRANEAYTFGSGTRLTVV.

This sequence joins TRBV5-1 and TRBJ2-5; TCRdb selects TRBD2, and the lack of DNA leaves this call unchecked. Per the germline V gene, CDR1 is SGHRS and CDR2 is YFSETQ. This CDR3 region has 19 residues. The CDR3 loop reads CASSSPRPFAGGEGETQYF.

The chain joins TRBV4-1 to TRBJ2-7; checking the TCRdb D call of TRBD2 is not possible without DNA. The CDR3 extends over 14 amino acids. The germline gives CDR1 MGHRA, CDR2 YSYEKL. The CDR3 sequence: CASSQTPLIYEQYF.

This chain joins TRBV6-1 and TRBJ1-5. This CDR3 spans 16 amino acids. Looked up from germline, CDR1 is MNHNS and CDR2 is SASEGT. CDR3 sequence reads: CASSEEEGSGNQPQHF.

The rearrangement links TRBV10-3 to TRBJ1-2. The CDR3 is 13 residues long. CDR1 ENHRY and CDR2 SYGVKD come from the germline V gene. The CDR3 is CAISDLTNYGYTF.

This sequence joins TRBV4-1 and TRBJ2-5; the D call of TRBD1 rests on TCRdb alone, since no DNA is present to check it. In germline, CDR1 is MGHRA, CDR2 YSYEKL. This CDR3 is built from 15 residues. CDR3 loop: CASSPTGTRSETQYF.

V is TRBV7-2 and J is TRBJ2-5; TCRdb's D gene call, TRBD1, goes unchecked for lack of DNA. This CDR3 region has 15 residues. CDR1 and CDR2 (germline): SGHTA, FQGNSA. The CDR3 spells CASSLRTVQSETQYF.

The rearrangement links TRBV6-2 or TRBV6-3 to TRBJ1-2; TCRdb lists TRBD1, though no DNA is available to test this call. The CDR3 runs to 22 residues. The germline V gene has CDR1 MNHEY and CDR2 SVGEGT. CDR3 loop: CASSPPFRGRINYGYTFYGYTF.

The V and J genes are TRBV5-6 and TRBJ1-1; TCRdb designates TRBD1, a call that cannot be tested without DNA. In germline, CDR1 is SGHDT, CDR2 YYEEEE. The CDR3 runs 16 residues. The CDR3 sequence is CASSLGDRTLNTEAFF. The entire variable domain, with the rest obtained from reference TRBV5-6 and TRBJ1-1, is as follows: DAGVTQSPTHLIKTRGQQVTLRCSPKSGHDTVSWYQQALGQGPQFIFQYYEEEERQRGNFPDRFSGHQFPNYSSELNVNALLLGDSALYLCASSLGDRTLNTEAFFGQGTRLTVV.

The chain uses TRBV28 and TRBJ2-7. Looked up from germline, CDR1 is MDHEN and CDR2 is SYDVKM. This CDR3 is built from 16 residues. CDR3 region: CASRTRSSGSNPEQYF.

The chain is built from TRBV4-1 and TRBJ1-5. Germline values: CDR1 MGHRA, CDR2 YSYEKL. CDR3 length: 13 amino acids. The CDR3 here is CASSQEWGQPQHF.

The chain joins TRBV5-1 to TRBJ2-4; with no DNA, the TCRdb D assignment of TRBD1 cannot be verified. Germline CDR1 and CDR2: SGHRS and YFSETQ. The CDR3 has 15 residues. The CDR3 sequence is CASSLGDRDKNIQYF.